Below, 10 T cell receptor beta chains from the same sample are listed, as sequenced in a study of CD8 T cells in ankylosing spondylitis. One entry per CDR3 protein results from TCRdb running MiXCR on the 5' RACE reads. Among 250,000 to 300,000 distinct CDR3 sequences listed, around 20% were seen once. Sequences were obtained from blood, either unsorted or a sorted T cell fraction (not recorded which). All receptors derive from a male donor with ankylosing spondylitis or in good health (not recorded which).

The rearrangement joins TRBV20-1 to TRBJ1-5; a possible D gene is TRBD1 (6 bases). V was cut by 0 bases and J by 0 bases, with 18 bases left in between. Germline loops: CDR1 DFQATT, CDR2 SNEGSKA (reference sequence). There are 18 residues in the CDR3. CDR3 sequence: CSARDTPGEGYSNQPQHF. The CDR3 nucleotides read TGCAGTGCTAGAGATACCCCAGGGGAGGGGTATAGCAATCAGCCCCAGCATTTT.

This clonotype was counted between two and nine times. This rearrangement joins TRBV6-1 to TRBJ2-1, with D possibly called TRBD1 or TRBD2 (5 bases each). The CDR3 is 18 amino acids. Trimming removed 4 bases from V and 0 bases from J, with 19 bases in between. Germline values: CDR1 MNHNS, CDR2 SASEGT. The DNA of the CDR3 is TGTGCCAGCAGTGCCGGGACGGAAGGTTTGAGCTCCTACAATGAGCAGTTCTTC. Amino acids: CASSAGTEGLSSYNEQFF.

V and J are TRBV9 and TRBJ2-3; no firm D call. Trimming took 0 bases from V and 2 from J, leaving 10 bases between them. The CDR3 extends over 15 amino acids. CDR1 and CDR2 from the germline V gene are SGDLS and YYNGEE. CDR3 DNA: TGTGCCAGCAGCGTAGATTTGCCTGCCACAGATACGCAGTATTTT. Its translation is CASSVDLPATDTQYF.

In DNA, the CDR3 is TGCAGTGCTAGTTTCCTAGCGGGGGCCCGAGAATATTTT. This codes for CSASFLAGAREYF. This chain links TRBV20-1 with TRBJ2-3; TRBD2 matches at 10 bases. Germline CDR1 reads DFQATT; CDR2 reads SNEGSKA (reference sequence). The CDR3 has 13 amino acids. The ends lost 3 bases at V and 15 bases at J; junction bases unmatched: 12.

This clonotype was found a few times. This chain connects TRBV7-8 to TRBJ2-1, with TRBD2 matching 11 bases. CDR3 size: 15 residues. The germline V gene has CDR1 SGHVS and CDR2 FQNEAQ. V was pared by 1 base and J by 7 bases, with 3 bases of the junction left unmatched. This chain's CDR3 is CASSLELAGENEQFF. CDR3 nucleotide sequence: TGTGCCAGCAGCTTAGAACTAGCGGGAGAAAATGAGCAGTTCTTC.

The chain uses TRBV12-3 or TRBV12-4 and TRBJ1-3; 7 bases align to TRBD1. CDR3 length: 15 amino acids. The ends lost 2 bases at V and 4 bases at J; junction bases unmatched: 5. For the CDR3, the DNA is TGTGCCAGCAGTTTAAAGGGGGCGTACGGAAACACCATATATTTT. Translating it yields CASSLKGAYGNTIYF.

The J gene is TRBJ2-5, the V gene TRBV28; 8 positions agree with TRBD1. Germline CDR1 is MDHEN and CDR2 is SYDVKM. The trim removed 6 bases at V and 5 bases at J, leaving 8 bases unmatched. This CDR3 is 14 amino acids long. In nucleotides, the CDR3 is TGTGCCAGCAGCCCGGACAGGGTCGTGGAGACCCAGTACTTC. Its translation is CASSPDRVVETQYF. Based on the CDR3 plus reference TRBV28 and TRBJ2-5, the full variable domain is DVKVTQSSRYLVKRTGEKVFLECVQDMDHENMFWYRQDPGLGLRLIYFSYDVKMKEKGDIPEGYSVSREKKERFSLILESASTNQTSMYLCASSPDRVVETQYFGPGTRLLVL.

This clonotype was counted between two and nine times. This chain uses TRBV20-1 with TRBJ2-7; the match to TRBD2 covers 10 bases. The germline V gene has CDR1 DFQATT and CDR2 SNEGSKA (reference sequence). V was clipped by 2 bases and J by 3 bases; unmatched bases: 7. This CDR3 is built from 15 residues. The CDR3 nucleotides read TGCAGTGCTAGATCGCGACTAGCGGGTAACTACGAGCAGTACGTC. It encodes CSARSRLAGNYEQYV.

This clonotype showed up many times. CDR3 in amino acids: CASSLRTAYNEQFF. The CDR3, as DNA: TGCGCCAGCAGCTTGCGGACAGCCTACAATGAGCAGTTCTTC. The chain recombines TRBV5-1 with TRBJ2-1; possible D gene TRBD1, 6 bases. Between the trimmed V and J ends, which lost 1 base and 2 bases, there was a span of 7 bases. There are 14 residues in the CDR3. Germline V CDR1 and CDR2: SGHRS, YFSETQ.

The CDR3 loop reads CASSYSTAWSTEAFF. In nucleotides, the CDR3 is TGTGCCAGCAGCTATTCGACAGCCTGGAGCACTGAAGCTTTCTTT. The J gene is TRBJ1-1, the V gene TRBV7-6, with D tentatively TRBD1 (5 bases). Trimming pared 4 bases from V and 4 bases from J, leaving 16 bases between. This CDR3 comprises 15 residues. Germline CDR1 SGHVS, CDR2 FNYEAQ.